What follows are 23 T cell receptor beta chains derived from one specimen sequenced in a study of response to subunit inactivated influenza vaccine. TCRdb recomputed calls from the RT-PCR reads with MiXCR, one row per CDR3 protein. The repertoire holds approximately 500,000 distinct CDR3 sequences, with around 21% as singletons. The sample was also reused in another study, on T cells expressing NK-cell markers. As reported in that work: The TCR beta cDNA came from 5'RACE template switching with UMIs.

Material: CD4+ T cells sorted from PBMCs, obtained roughly 12 days after vaccination. These receptors came from a man aged 50 to 60 who received an inactivated influenza vaccine.

This clonotype was seen only a few times. The J gene is TRBJ2-7, the V gene TRBV5-1; D is perhaps TRBD2 (5 bases). This CDR3 spans 15 amino acids. Trimming removed 2 bases at V and 6 bases at J, with 18 bases between. Germline V lookup: CDR1 SGHRS, CDR2 YFSETQ. The CDR3 sequence: CASSFVGLATAEQYF. The CDR3 bases are TGCGCCAGCAGCTTTGTTGGCCTAGCTACCGCCGAGCAGTACTTC.

The chain employs TRBV25-1 and TRBJ2-7; unclear D gene. The germline V gene encodes CDR1 MGHDK and CDR2 SYGVNS. The CDR3 consists of 13 residues. V was clipped by 4 bases and J by 2 bases, with 9 bases between them. The CDR3 protein is CASSADGPYEQYF. CDR3 nucleotide sequence: TGTGCCAGCAGTGCGGACGGACCCTACGAGCAGTACTTC.

This clonotype appeared a few times. The chain recombines TRBV7-8 with TRBJ2-2, with 7 bases lining up with TRBD1. Germline trimming cut 6 bases from V and 1 base from J; bases unmatched to any gene: 14. This CDR3 comprises 18 residues. Germline CDR1 SGHVS, CDR2 FQNEAQ. DNA of the CDR3: TGTGCCAGCAGACTAGTTGCTGACTACAGGGGGAACACCGGGGAGCTGTTTTTT. Translation: CASRLVADYRGNTGELFF.

The chain recombines TRBV27 with TRBJ2-1; no clear D. The germline V gene has CDR1 MNHEY and CDR2 SMNVEV (reference sequence). This CDR3 contains 14 residues. Trimming pared 9 bases from V and 2 bases from J, leaving 14 bases between. CDR3 residues: CASFRPGAYNEQFF. The CDR3 DNA reads as TGTGCCAGTTTCCGACCGGGTGCCTACAATGAGCAGTTCTTC.

This clonotype occurred a few times. The genes are TRBV20-1 and TRBJ2-1, with 9 bases matching TRBD2. Germline V gene sequence: CDR1 DFQATT, CDR2 SNEGSKA (reference sequence). V gave up 5 bases and J gave up 4 bases; unmatched junction bases: 6. CDR3 length equals 14 residues. Here the CDR3 DNA reads TGCAGTGCTGATAGCGGGAGAGAGTACAATGAGCAGTTCTTC. It translates to CSADSGREYNEQFF.

This rearrangement joins TRBV11-2 to TRBJ2-1, with 8 positions matching TRBD2. CDR3 size: 15 residues. Germline CDR1 and CDR2: SGHAT and FQNNGV. V dropped 6 bases and J dropped 5; count of bases not matched to a gene: 9. The CDR3 region is CASRRGLADDNEQFF. The CDR3 DNA follows: TGTGCCAGCAGGCGAGGACTAGCAGACGACAATGAGCAGTTCTTC.

This clonotype has at least ten counts. V and J are TRBV2 and TRBJ2-1; 12 positions match TRBD2. Germline assignment: CDR1 SNHLY and CDR2 FYNNEI. Trimming removed 1 base from V and 4 bases from J; junction bases left unmatched: 14. The CDR3 is 20 residues long. In nucleotides, the CDR3 is TGTGCCAGCAGTGAAGGGGGTTCTAGCGGGGGGGCCCCTCTTTACAATGAGCAGTTCTTC. It is translated as CASSEGGSSGGAPLYNEQFF.

This clonotype showed up just once. J is TRBJ2-5 and V is TRBV6-5; D perhaps matches TRBD2 (5 bases). Trimming removed 3 bases from V and 5 bases from J, with 13 bases in between. The CDR3 loop spans 14 amino acids. Looked up from germline, CDR1 is MNHEY and CDR2 is SVGAGI. CDR3: CASSYSGWEETQYF. CDR3 sequence (DNA): TGTGCCAGCAGTTATTCCGGTTGGGAGGAGACCCAGTACTTC.

Only a few counts were recorded for this clonotype. The chain is built from TRBV4-2 and TRBJ2-1; 9 nucleotides match TRBD2. The CDR3 covers 15 residues. V shed 1 base, J shed 8 bases, and the junction held 6 bases outside the gene matches. Looked up from germline, CDR1 is LGHNA and CDR2 is YNFKEQ. CDR3 bases: TGTGCCAGCAGCCAAGCTAGCGGGGCTTTCGATGAGCAGTTCTTC. Translation gives CASSQASGAFDEQFF.

The rearrangement links TRBV14 to TRBJ1-2; D might be TRBD1 (5 bases). V gave up 3 bases and J gave up 6 bases, with 17 bases separating them. Germline loops: CDR1 SGHDN, CDR2 FVKESK. This CDR3 has 15 residues. CDR3 in amino acids: CASSHIVAGNNGYTF. DNA for the CDR3: TGTGCCAGCAGCCATATCGTGGCAGGGAATAATGGCTACACCTTC.

This clonotype was seen repeatedly, ten times or more. The rearrangement uses TRBV6-5 and TRBJ1-6, with 7 positions matching TRBD1. The germline gives CDR1 MNHEY, CDR2 SVGAGI. V gave up 6 bases and J gave up 5 bases; unmatched junction bases: 10. The CDR3 extends over 16 amino acids. The CDR3 region has the DNA TGTGCCAGCAGAAGACCGGGACAGCCTCATAATTCACCCCTCCACTTT. Residues: CASRRPGQPHNSPLHF.

In this sample, this clonotype turned up many times. The chain links TRBV12-3 or TRBV12-4 to TRBJ2-2, with a weak D call TRBD2 (5 bases). CDR3 length: 18 residues. Trimming left V 2 bases short and J 0 bases short, with 16 bases between. CDR3 coding DNA: TGTGCCAGCAGTTTATGGCTTAGGAGCGGACCGAACACCGGGGAGCTGTTTTTT. Residues: CASSLWLRSGPNTGELFF.

The V call is TRBV11-2, the J call TRBJ1-2; D possibly corresponds to TRBD1 (6 bases). V was clipped by 3 bases and J by 8 bases, with 10 bases between them. From germline, CDR1 is SGHAT and CDR2 FQNNGV. This CDR3 comprises 12 residues. As DNA, the CDR3 is TGTGCCAGCAGCTTTGAGGGACACGGCTACACCTTC. Translating it yields CASSFEGHGYTF. The entire variable domain, with the rest obtained from reference TRBV11-2 and TRBJ1-2, is as follows: EAGVAQSPRYKIIEKRQSVAFWCNPISGHATLYWYQQILGQGPKLLIQFQNNGVVDDSQLPKDRFSAERLKGVDSTLKIQPAKLEDSAVYLCASSFEGHGYTFGSGTRLTVV.

This clonotype was observed a few times. The chain joins TRBV6-1 to TRBJ2-6; 7 nucleotides align to TRBD1. Germline V gene sequence: CDR1 MNHNS, CDR2 SASEGT. This CDR3 comprises 16 residues. V trimming: 6 bases; J trimming: 0 bases; junction bases outside the gene matches: 5. Here the CDR3 reads CASRANRGSGANVLTF. Here the CDR3 DNA reads TGTGCCAGCAGGGCCAACAGGGGCTCTGGGGCCAACGTCCTGACTTTC.

The chain uses TRBV30 and TRBJ1-1; no firm D call. The V gene's germline CDR1 is GTSNPN and CDR2 SVGIG (reference sequence). This CDR3 is built from 13 residues. Trimming took 3 bases from V and 5 from J, leaving 13 bases between them. For the CDR3, the DNA is TGTGCCTGGAGCGGCTACGTTATTACTGAAGCTTTCTTT. It codes for CAWSGYVITEAFF.

The sample holds a few counts of this clonotype. The rearrangement uses TRBV2 and TRBJ2-5, with a tentative D call TRBD2 (6 bases). Deletions cut 6 bases from V and 2 bases from J, with 7 bases between. Germline V gene lookup returns CDR1 SNHLY and CDR2 FYNNEI. This CDR3 has 12 amino acids. The CDR3 loop reads CASRRGQETQYF. For the CDR3, the DNA is TGTGCCAGCAGGCGGGGTCAAGAGACCCAGTACTTC.

This chain joins TRBV19 and TRBJ2-7; TRBD1 matches 10 bases. V gave up 5 bases and J gave up 6 bases; unmatched junction bases: 10. This CDR3 spans 15 amino acids. In germline, CDR1 is LNHDA, CDR2 SQIVND (reference sequence). CDR3 loop: CASSPLTGGSSEQYF. In DNA, the CDR3 is TGTGCCAGTAGTCCATTGACAGGGGGCTCGAGCGAGCAGTACTTC.

This clonotype was detected a few times. This sequence joins TRBV12-3 or TRBV12-4 and TRBJ2-1; 12 bases match TRBD2. Trimming removed 7 bases from V and 6 bases from J; junction bases left unmatched: 16. The CDR3 totals 18 residues. CDR3 bases: TGTGCCAGCAATCCAAGGGGACGACTAGCGGGGGCACGCAATGAGCAGTTCTTC. As protein: CASNPRGRLAGARNEQFF.

This clonotype was observed once. The chain couples TRBV7-9 to TRBJ2-3; no clear D. This CDR3 comprises 13 residues. CDR1 and CDR2 from the germline V gene are SEHNR and FQNEAQ (reference sequence). The V end lost 5 bases, the J end lost 8 bases, and 14 bases lay between the germline ends. CDR3 residues: CASSTPEVGTQYF. CDR3 in DNA: TGTGCCAGCAGCACCCCCGAGGTCGGTACGCAGTATTTT.

This clonotype was picked up a small number of times. This chain joins TRBV11-2 and TRBJ2-3; perhaps D is TRBD1 or TRBD2 (6 bases each). Trimming took off 2 bases at V and 0 bases at J, with 15 bases between the two ends. CDR1 SGHAT and CDR2 FQNNGV come from the germline V gene. The CDR3 has 17 residues. The CDR3 region is CASSLNRPGASTDTQYF. As DNA, the CDR3 is TGTGCCAGCAGCTTAAATCGTCCGGGGGCCAGCACAGATACGCAGTATTTT.

This chain links TRBV18 with TRBJ2-5; D remains ambiguous. In germline, CDR1 is KGHSH, CDR2 LQKENI. This CDR3 spans 15 amino acids. V lost 2 bases and J 5 bases, leaving 15 bases between the germline ends. This CDR3 is CASSPSRNNLETQYF. CDR3 coding DNA: TGTGCCAGCTCACCATCCCGGAACAATCTGGAGACCCAGTACTTC.

The chain is built from TRBV7-2 and TRBJ2-7; maybe TRBD2 (5 bases). The germline CDR1 and CDR2 sequences are SGHTA and FQGNSA. The CDR3 covers 13 residues. V was cut by 4 bases and J by 7 bases, with 14 bases left in between. The CDR3 region has the DNA TGTGCCAGCAGCTCCCATCCCCGGGGAGAGCAGTACTTC. As protein: CASSSHPRGEQYF.

The chain couples TRBV12-3 or TRBV12-4 to TRBJ1-1, with D maybe TRBD1 (5 bases). With 4 bases removed from V and 4 bases from J, the gap between germline ends came to 16 bases. This CDR3 is built from 15 residues. The DNA for the CDR3 is TGTGCCAGCAGTTCCGGGCTCTCTGGGGGCACTGAAGCTTTCTTT. Translated: CASSSGLSGGTEAFF.